This TCR beta chain comes out of a study of T cell responses to AZD1222 COVID-19 vaccine. Study conclusions and caveats: Elevations in Spike-specific TCR breadth and depth followed administration of two AZD1222 doses. Epitopes outside B.1.351 and B.1.1.7 mutated regions reportedly drew nearly half of spike TCRs. The number of AZD1222 recipients seropositive at baseline was only five to seven. The sample set comprised mostly white British donors with more females, and clonal diversity was possibly underestimated.

The CDR3 runs to 16 residues. The V gene lost 4 bases and the J gene lost 0 bases, with 15 bases spanning the gap. Germline V gene sequence: CDR1 MNHNS, CDR2 SASEGT. With regard to this clone: The antigen is not known.

Using immunoSEQ multiplex PCR, the repertoire was profiled, and TCRdb retains in-frame clones only, with some absent. The profile shows 130,000 to 150,000 clones, just under 95% of them singletons. This TCR was sampled from an adult who had recovered from COVID-19. The material was peripheral blood, obtained after recovery from COVID-19. V usage is TRBV6-1 and J usage is TRBJ1-2; D may be TRBD1 (5 bases). The CDR3, as DNA: TGTGCCAGCAGTGCCCGGGGGGGGAGGTCTAACTATGGCTACACCTTC. Translation gives CASSARGGRSNYGYTF.